This T cell receptor beta chain was identified during a study of siplizumab effects on memory and regulatory T cells. Using immunoSEQ multiplex PCR, the repertoire was profiled, and TCRdb retains in-frame clones only, with some absent. The repertoire holds about 97,000 clones, with around nine tenths as singletons. With regard to this clone: The antigen is not known.

Findings and limits, study-wide: Naive or memory phenotype assignment was not possible for roughly 80-97% of proliferating CD4+ or CD8+ clones. The drug siplizumab significantly decreased the alloreactive sequences that could be traced to unstimulated CD4+ memory cells. Poor capture below about 10^-5 frequency left most alloreactive clones unmapped to unstimulated subsets.

Germline loops: CDR1 MNHNS, CDR2 SASEGT. This CDR3 is built from 15 residues. Trimming removed 6 bases at V and 4 bases at J, with 18 bases between. This TCR derives from a human donor in good health. The material sequenced was CD4+ T cells sorted from blood. The chain couples TRBV6-1 to TRBJ1-1, with D maybe TRBD1 (6 bases). The CDR3 protein is CASRGGSDRLTEAFF. DNA for the CDR3: TGTGCCAGCAGAGGTGGTAGTGACAGGCTCACTGAAGCTTTCTTT.